The T cell receptor (beta chain) under discussion was sequenced for a study of OX40 agonist ivuxolimab in advanced cancers. V lost 4 bases to trimming and J lost 0 bases, with 16 bases between them. The CDR3 runs to 17 residues. The germline CDR1 and CDR2 sequences are SGHRS and YFSETQ. Clones were read by immunoSEQ multiplex PCR, and TCRdb kept only the in-frame ones, dropping some. The sample lists tens of thousands of clones, around nine tenths occurring once. Source: CD4+ or CD8+ T cells sorted from blood, taken in a trial of the OX40 agonist ivuxolimab. The origin of this receptor is an adult with an advanced solid tumor such as melanoma, head and neck, liver or kidney cancer. This chain links TRBV5-1 with TRBJ2-2, with TRBD2 as a possible D gene (6 bases). The CDR3 nucleotides are TGCGCCAGCAGCCCGGATCCGTCGGGGGCGAACACCGGGGAGCTGTTTTTT. It is translated as CASSPDPSGANTGELFF.